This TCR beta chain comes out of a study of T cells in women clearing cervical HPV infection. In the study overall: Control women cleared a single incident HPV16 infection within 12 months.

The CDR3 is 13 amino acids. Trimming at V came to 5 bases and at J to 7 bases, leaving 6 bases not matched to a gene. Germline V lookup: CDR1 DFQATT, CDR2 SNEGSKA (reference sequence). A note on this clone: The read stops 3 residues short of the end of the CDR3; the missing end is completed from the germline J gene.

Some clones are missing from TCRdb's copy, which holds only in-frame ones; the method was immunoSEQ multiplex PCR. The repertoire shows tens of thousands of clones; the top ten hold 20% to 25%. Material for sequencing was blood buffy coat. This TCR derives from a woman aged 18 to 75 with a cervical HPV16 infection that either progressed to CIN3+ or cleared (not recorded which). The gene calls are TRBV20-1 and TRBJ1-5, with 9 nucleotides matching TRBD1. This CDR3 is CSAGGQGWQPQHF. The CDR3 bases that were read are TGCAGTGCTGGGGGACAGGGTTGGCAGCCC.